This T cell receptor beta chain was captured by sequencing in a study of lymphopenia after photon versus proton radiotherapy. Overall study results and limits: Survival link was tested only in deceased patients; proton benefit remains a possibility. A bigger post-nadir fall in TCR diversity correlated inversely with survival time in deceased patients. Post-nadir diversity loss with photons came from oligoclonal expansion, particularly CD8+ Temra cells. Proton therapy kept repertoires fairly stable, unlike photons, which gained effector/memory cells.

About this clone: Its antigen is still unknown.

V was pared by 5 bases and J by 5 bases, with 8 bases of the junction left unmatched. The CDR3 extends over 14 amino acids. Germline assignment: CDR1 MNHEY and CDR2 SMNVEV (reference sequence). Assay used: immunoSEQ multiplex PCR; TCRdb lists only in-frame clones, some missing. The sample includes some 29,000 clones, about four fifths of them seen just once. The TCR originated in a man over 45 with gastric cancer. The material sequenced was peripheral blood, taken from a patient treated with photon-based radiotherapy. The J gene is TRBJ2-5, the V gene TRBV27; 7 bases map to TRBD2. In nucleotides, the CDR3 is TGTGCCAGCAGTAAAGCGGGGAGAAGGGAGACCCAGTACTTC. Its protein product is CASSKAGRRETQYF.